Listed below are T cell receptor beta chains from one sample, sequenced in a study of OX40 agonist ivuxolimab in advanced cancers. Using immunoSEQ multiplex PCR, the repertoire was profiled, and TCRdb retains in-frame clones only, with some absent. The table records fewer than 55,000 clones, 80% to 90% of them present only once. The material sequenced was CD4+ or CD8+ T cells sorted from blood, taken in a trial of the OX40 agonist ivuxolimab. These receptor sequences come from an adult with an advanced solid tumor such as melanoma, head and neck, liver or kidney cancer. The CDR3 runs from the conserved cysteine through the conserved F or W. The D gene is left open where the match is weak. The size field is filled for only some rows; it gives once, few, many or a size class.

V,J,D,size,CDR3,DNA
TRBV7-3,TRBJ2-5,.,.,CASSLRWAETQYF,TGTGCCAGCAGCTTAAGGTGGGCGGAGACCCAGTACTTC
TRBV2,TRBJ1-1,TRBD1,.,CASSVQGAAAFF,TGTGCCAGCAGTGTACAGGGGGCGGCGGCTTTCTTT
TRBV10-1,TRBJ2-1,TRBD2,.,CASSRSGFYNEQFF,TGCGCCAGCAGTCGTAGCGGGTTCTACAATGAGCAGTTCTTC
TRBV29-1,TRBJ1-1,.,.,CSGRTVNTEAFF,TGCAGCGGGAGAACAGTGAACACTGAAGCTTTCTTT
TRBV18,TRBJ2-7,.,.,CASSPDRDESSYEQYF,TGTGCCAGCTCACCTGACCGGGACGAAAGCTCCTACGAGCAGTACTTC
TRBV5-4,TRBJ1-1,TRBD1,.,CASSRQGSTEAFF,TGTGCCAGCAGCAGACAGGGCTCCACTGAAGCTTTCTTT
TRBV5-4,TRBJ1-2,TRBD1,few,CASSGRQGVYGYTF,TGTGCCAGCAGCGGGAGACAGGGCGTCTATGGCTACACCTTC
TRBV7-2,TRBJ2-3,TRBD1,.,CASSFDRASTDTQYF,TGTGCCAGCAGCTTCGACAGGGCCTCCACAGATACGCAGTATTTT
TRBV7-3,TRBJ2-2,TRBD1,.,CASSSGQSNTGELFF,TGTGCCAGCAGCTCGGGACAGTCGAACACCGGGGAGCTGTTTTTT
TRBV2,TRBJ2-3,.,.,CASNALGGSADTQYF,TGTGCCAGCAACGCCCTCGGGGGTTCCGCAGATACGCAGTATTTT
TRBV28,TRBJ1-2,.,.,CASSLPLGQTPSGYTF,TGTGCCAGCAGTTTACCCCTCGGACAAACTCCATCAGGCTACACCTTC
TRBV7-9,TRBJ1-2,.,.,CASSLVYRGAPNYGYTF,TGTGCCAGCAGCTTAGTATACCGGGGCGCACCTAACTATGGCTACACCTTC
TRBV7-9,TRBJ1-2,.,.,CASSLTERIYGYTF,TGTGCCAGCAGCTTAACGGAGAGAATCTATGGCTACACCTTC
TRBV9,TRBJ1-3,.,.,CASSPTVGANSGNTIYF,TGTGCCAGCAGCCCCACCGTGGGGGCCAACTCTGGAAACACCATATATTTT
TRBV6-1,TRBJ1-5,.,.,CASSELRSARGNQPQHF,TGTGCCAGCAGTGAACTCAGATCTGCTCGTGGCAATCAGCCCCAGCATTTT
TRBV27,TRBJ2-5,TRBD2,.,CASSPRGVGTQYF,TGTGCCAGCAGTCCGCGGGGGGTCGGGACCCAGTACTTC
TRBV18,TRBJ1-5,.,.,CASSPQEQGGQPQHF,TGTGCCAGCTCACCACAGGAACAGGGTGGGCAGCCCCAGCATTTT
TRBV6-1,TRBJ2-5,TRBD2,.,CASSPREGTQYF,TGTGCCAGCAGCCCAAGGGAGGGGACCCAGTACTTC
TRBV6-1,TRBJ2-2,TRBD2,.,CASSVLAGNTGELFF,TGTGCCAGCAGTGTACTAGCGGGGAACACCGGGGAGCTGTTTTTT
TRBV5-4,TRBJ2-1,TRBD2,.,CASSQRTSGGYNEQFF,TGTGCCAGCAGCCAACGGACTAGCGGGGGGTACAATGAGCAGTTCTTC
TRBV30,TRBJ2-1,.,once,CAWSGSGGEQFF,TGTGCCTGGAGTGGTAGTGGGGGTGAGCAGTTCTTC
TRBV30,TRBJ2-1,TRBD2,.,CAWSVGLAGYNEQFF,TGTGCCTGGAGTGTTGGGCTAGCGGGCTACAATGAGCAGTTCTTC
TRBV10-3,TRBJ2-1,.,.,CAISEAGDYNEQFF,TGTGCCATCAGTGAAGCGGGTGACTACAATGAGCAGTTCTTC
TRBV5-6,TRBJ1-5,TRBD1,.,CASSFGQAGQPQHF,TGTGCCAGCAGCTTTGGACAGGCGGGTCAGCCCCAGCATTTT
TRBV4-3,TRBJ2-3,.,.,CASSQDWGTDTQYF,TGCGCCAGCAGCCAAGATTGGGGGACAGATACGCAGTATTTT
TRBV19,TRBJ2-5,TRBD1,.,CASSIDLVTGLETQYF,TGTGCCAGTAGTATAGATCTGGTGACAGGGTTGGAGACCCAGTACTTC
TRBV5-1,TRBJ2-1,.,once,CASSLGDRNNEQFF,TGCGCCAGCAGCTTGGGGGACCGAAACAATGAGCAGTTCTTC
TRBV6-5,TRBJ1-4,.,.,CASSLGTPGGEKLFF,TGTGCCAGCAGCCTTGGGACACCGGGTGGTGAAAAACTGTTTTTT
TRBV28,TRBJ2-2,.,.,CASSAPQEAGELFF,TGTGCCAGCTCCGCTCCCCAAGAGGCCGGGGAGCTGTTTTTT
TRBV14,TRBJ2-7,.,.,CASSQETPGPYEQYF,TGTGCCAGCAGCCAAGAGACCCCCGGCCCTTACGAGCAGTACTTC
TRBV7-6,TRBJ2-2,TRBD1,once,CASSLTGGPNTGELFF,TGTGCCAGCAGCTTAACAGGGGGCCCGAACACCGGGGAGCTGTTTTTT
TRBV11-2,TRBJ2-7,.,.,CASLPEASYEQYF,TGTGCCAGCCTCCCGGAGGCCTCCTACGAGCAGTACTTC
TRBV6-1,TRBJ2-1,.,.,CASSTSYNEQFF,TGTGCCAGCAGTACCTCGTACAATGAGCAGTTCTTC